These 21 T cell receptor beta chains originate from one sample sequenced in a study of blood T cells in healthy people across ages (dated by TCRdb to between 2014 and 2016). Library preparation was by 5' RACE. Sequencing used an Illumina HiSeq 2500. A second roughly 7 to 11 cycle PCR used a sample-barcoded 5' primer and a J-beta primer mix. TCRdb reprocessed the public reads (quality trimming at Q25 with fastp, clone calling with MiXCR) and kept in-frame beta chains. Every entry covers one CDR3 protein and lists the most common genes and DNA from its rows. This sample lists some 850,000 distinct CDR3 sequences; about a quarter were detected once. Around 3% of the sample is held by the ten biggest clonotypes. These data also formed part of another study, on T cells of mothers and their children.

Specimen: blood. The receptor set was obtained from a boy between 10 and 17 years old in good health.

This clonotype was counted a few times. This chain connects TRBV28 to TRBJ2-4, with D possibly being TRBD1 (6 bases). Deletions cut 5 bases from V and 2 bases from J, with 16 bases between. This CDR3 is built from 16 residues. Germline V gives CDR1 MDHEN, CDR2 SYDVKM. Written as DNA, the CDR3 is TGTGCCAGCAGTGGGGGCGTACTCCTGACCAAAAACATTCAGTACTTC. Protein product: CASSGGVLLTKNIQYF.

As DNA, the CDR3 is TGTGCCAGCAGCTCGAACACAGATACGCAGTATTTT. This translates into CASSSNTDTQYF. The rearrangement joins TRBV7-9 to TRBJ2-3; the D is unclear. CDR3 size: 12 residues. The ends were cut back, 4 bases at V and 2 bases at J, with 4 bases in the middle. Germline loops: CDR1 SEHNR, CDR2 FQNEAQ (reference sequence).

In this sample, this clonotype turned up a few times. This chain links TRBV28 with TRBJ2-5, with TRBD2 matching over 9 bases. V shed 6 bases and J 5 bases; nucleotides not matched to a gene: 7. CDR1 and CDR2 from the germline V gene are MDHEN and SYDVKM. CDR3 length: 14 residues. The CDR3 is CASSPGTSWETQYF. The CDR3 DNA follows: TGTGCCAGCAGCCCCGGGACTAGCTGGGAGACCCAGTACTTC.

The rearrangement joins TRBV29-1 to TRBJ2-1, with TRBD1 as a possible D gene (6 bases). This CDR3 region has 13 residues. Trimming removed 8 bases at V and 4 bases at J, with 15 bases between. Germline V lookup: CDR1 SQVTM, CDR2 ANQGSEA. The CDR3 loop is CSKSGTKYNEQFF. The CDR3 bases are TGCAGCAAATCCGGGACAAAGTACAATGAGCAGTTCTTC.

The chain is built from TRBV6-1 and TRBJ2-5, with TRBD1 identical over 10 bases. The J call is uncertain, as TRBJ2-1 better fits the DNA end. This CDR3 contains 13 residues. Germline lookup yields CDR1 MNHNS and CDR2 SASEGT. For the CDR3, the DNA is TGTGCCACCTGGGACAGGGGCTACAATGAGCAGTTCTTC. Amino acids: CATWDRGYNEQFF.

This clonotype has only a few counts. The V and J genes are TRBV2 and TRBJ2-5; D is ambiguous. V lost 6 bases, J lost 4 bases, and 6 bases lay in between. The germline CDR1 and CDR2 sequences are SNHLY and FYNNEI. The CDR3 sequence is 11 residues long. CDR3 nucleotide sequence: TGTGCCAGCAGAAAGACAGAGACCCAGTACTTC. Protein: CASRKTETQYF.

This clonotype was counted between two and nine times. The genes are TRBV12-3 or TRBV12-4 and TRBJ2-1; TRBD2 matches at 14 bases. The junction had 1 base not matched to a gene; V was cut back by 7 bases and J by 8 bases. This CDR3 comprises 13 residues. The CDR3 DNA reads as TGTGCCAGCAAGACTAGCGGGGGGGATGAGCAGTTCTTC. The encoded protein is CASKTSGGDEQFF.

The genes are TRBV15 and TRBJ2-4; D might be TRBD1 (6 bases). Germline values: CDR1 LNHNV, CDR2 YYDKDF (reference sequence). The length of the CDR3 is 17 residues. V dropped 4 bases and J dropped 1 base, with 17 bases sitting between them. In DNA, the CDR3 is TGTGCCACCAGCACCCATCTGGGGGCTGCGGCCAAAAACATTCAGTACTTC. The encoded protein is CATSTHLGAAAKNIQYF.

The rearrangement uses TRBV4-1 and TRBJ2-7; no clear D. Trimming took 2 bases from V and 1 from J, leaving 12 bases between them. Germline CDR1 and CDR2: MGHRA and YSYEKL. The length of the CDR3 is 15 residues. The CDR3 reads CASSQRSWPSYEQYF. The CDR3 nucleotides read TGCGCCAGCAGCCAAAGGAGCTGGCCTTCCTACGAGCAGTACTTC.

This chain links TRBV7-9 with TRBJ1-4; D gene unclear. Germline CDR1 is SEHNR and CDR2 is FQNEAQ (reference sequence). V gave up 5 bases and J gave up 5 bases, with 9 bases separating them. The CDR3 is 13 amino acids. The chain's CDR3 is CASSPVGNEKLFF. The CDR3 region has the DNA TGTGCCAGCAGCCCTGTCGGGAATGAAAAACTGTTTTTT. Together with reference TRBV7-9 and TRBJ1-4, the CDR3 gives the full variable domain: DTGVSQNPRHKITKRGQNVTFRCDPISEHNRLYWYRQTLGQGPEFLTYFQNEAQLEKSRLLSDRFSAERPKGSFSTLEIQRTEQGDSAMYLCASSPVGNEKLFFGSGTQLSVL.

The gene calls are TRBV18 and TRBJ1-1; D is ambiguous. This CDR3 contains 14 residues. Per the germline V gene, CDR1 is KGHSH and CDR2 is LQKENI. V shed 5 bases and J shed 1 base, with 11 bases lying between them. CDR3 residues: CASSVSAENTEAFF. CDR3 coding DNA: TGTGCCAGCTCAGTGTCAGCGGAGAACACTGAAGCTTTCTTT.

The chain has TRBV10-3 and TRBJ1-5; no firm D call. Between the trimmed V and J ends, which lost 4 bases and 5 bases, there was a span of 9 bases. CDR3 length equals 13 residues. Germline CDR1 is ENHRY and CDR2 is SYGVKD. CDR3: CAISGQVDQPQHF. In nucleotides, the CDR3 is TGTGCCATCAGTGGACAAGTGGATCAGCCCCAGCATTTT.

This clonotype was detected only once. The chain links TRBV7-9 to TRBJ1-3; 7 bases agree with TRBD1. CDR3 size: 15 residues. J gave up 1 base and V 5 bases, and 5 bases lay outside the gene matches. From germline, CDR1 is SEHNR and CDR2 FQNEAQ (reference sequence). The CDR3 DNA is TGTGCCAGCAGCAGCGCAGGGGGTTCTGGAAACACCATATATTTT. Its translation is CASSSAGGSGNTIYF.

The V and J genes are TRBV18 and TRBJ2-2, with 9 bases aligning to TRBD2. Germline V CDR1 and CDR2: KGHSH, LQKENI. The CDR3 covers 15 residues. With 6 bases clipped from V and 5 bases from J, the junction kept 7 bases outside the gene matches. CDR3 nucleotide sequence: TGTGCCAGCTCTCTCGGGACTAGCCTTACCGGGGAGCTGTTTTTT. Its translation: CASSLGTSLTGELFF.

This clonotype was recorded a few times. CDR3 loop: CASSVADLGSYTF. In DNA, the CDR3 is TGTGCCAGCAGCGTAGCAGACCTTGGGAGCTACACCTTC. The V call is TRBV9, the J call TRBJ1-2; no definite D call. Germline lookup yields CDR1 SGDLS and CDR2 YYNGEE. V lost 0 bases and J 9 bases, leaving 12 bases between the germline ends. The CDR3 is 13 residues long.

J is TRBJ1-1 and V is TRBV7-8; D is uncertain. This CDR3 has 14 residues. CDR1 SGHVS and CDR2 FQNEAQ come from the germline V gene. V lost 6 bases and J 1 base, leaving 12 bases between the germline ends. Here the CDR3 DNA reads TGTGCCAGCAGTTCCCGCATAACGAACACTGAAGCTTTCTTT. Translating it yields CASSSRITNTEAFF.

This clonotype turned up a few times. CDR3: CANAPGQAGLTFF. CDR3 DNA: TGTGCCAACGCTCCGGGACAGGCTGGATTGACTTTCTTT. The rearrangement links TRBV2 to TRBJ1-1; 8 bases align to TRBD1. CDR3 length: 13 residues. The germline CDR1 and CDR2 sequences are SNHLY and FYNNEI. Trimming removed 10 bases from V and 12 bases from J; junction bases left unmatched: 16.

In this sample, this clonotype turned up a few times. The chain carries TRBV28 and TRBJ2-2; 10 positions match TRBD1. With 5 bases clipped from V and 6 bases from J, the junction kept 9 bases outside the gene matches. The CDR3 loop spans 16 amino acids. CDR1 is MDHEN, CDR2 SYDVKM, per germline. In DNA, the CDR3 is TGTGCCAGCAGTCGACGGGACAGGGGTACACCCGGGGAGCTGTTTTTT. It specifies CASSRRDRGTPGELFF.

CDR3 sequence reads: CASTDRQVSYEQYF. The CDR3 DNA sequence: TGTGCCAGCACCGACCGACAGGTCTCCTACGAGCAGTACTTC. The rearrangement uses TRBV6-1 and TRBJ2-1, with D maybe TRBD1 (6 bases). TRBJ2-7 matches the DNA end more closely, so the J call is doubtful. CDR3 length: 14 amino acids. From germline, CDR1 is MNHNS and CDR2 SASEGT.

There are a few counts of this clonotype. The chain recombines TRBV12-5 with TRBJ1-1; maybe TRBD1 (6 bases). The CDR3 is 13 amino acids. Germline V gene sequence: CDR1 LGHNT, CDR2 FRNRAP. V was trimmed by 5 bases and J by 3 bases, leaving 10 bases between them. The CDR3 loop reads CASGPPGDTEAFF. The CDR3 nucleotides are TGTGCTAGTGGTCCCCCAGGGGACACTGAAGCTTTCTTT.

This clonotype was detected only a few times. The CDR3: CASSQHGGAGGTDTQYF. As DNA, the CDR3 is TGCGCCAGCAGCCAACACGGGGGGGCCGGGGGCACAGATACGCAGTATTTT. The chain carries TRBV4-1 and TRBJ2-3, with 8 bases that match TRBD2. With V trimmed by 2 bases and J by 1 base, 8 bases remained unmatched. The CDR3 loop spans 17 amino acids. Germline loops: CDR1 MGHRA, CDR2 YSYEKL.